This is a list of T cell receptor beta chains from one sample in a study of prognosis after radiotherapy for stage I lung cancer. Each CDR3 protein gets one entry after TCRdb re-called the multiplex PCR reads with MiXCR. The table records about 12,000 distinct CDR3 sequences, roughly 52% of them present only once. Specimen: PBMCs, collected before or after stereotactic body radiation therapy (not recorded which). Source of these receptors: a donor older than 45 with non-small cell lung cancer. The CDR3 runs from the conserved cysteine through the conserved F or W. D genes are given only for firm matches. For some rows the clone size is stated as once, few or many, or as a class when expanded; others skip it.

V gene: TRBV6-2/TRBV6-3; clone size: .; D gene: .; J gene: TRBJ2-3; CDR3 protein: CASSWPSCAPTYTQYF; CDR3 DNA: TGTGCCAGCAGTTGGCCTAGCTGTGCCCCCACATATACGCAGTATTTT
V gene: TRBV12-5; clone size: .; D gene: .; J gene: TRBJ2-7; CDR3 protein: CASGPTVYEQYF; CDR3 DNA: TGTGCTAGTGGTCCGACAGTATACGAGCAGTACTTC
V gene: TRBV3-1; clone size: medium-sized; D gene: .; J gene: TRBJ2-1; CDR3 protein: CASSLRPVYNEQFF; CDR3 DNA: TGTGCCAGCAGCCTCAGACCCGTTTACAATGAGCAGTTCTTC
V gene: TRBV28; clone size: .; D gene: .; J gene: TRBJ2-3; CDR3 protein: CASSLSEEGTTYRDTQYF; CDR3 DNA: TGTGCCAGCAGTTTATCAGAGGAGGGAACGACTTATAGAGATACGCAGTATTTT
V gene: TRBV30; clone size: .; D gene: .; J gene: TRBJ1-3; CDR3 protein: CAWSRDGGLTGNTIYF; CDR3 DNA: TGTGCCTGGAGTCGGGACGGAGGACTTACTGGAAACACCATATATTTT
V gene: TRBV5-4; clone size: few; D gene: TRBD2; J gene: TRBJ2-5; CDR3 protein: CASIDGLAGSETQYF; CDR3 DNA: TGTGCCAGCATCGACGGACTAGCGGGATCAGAGACCCAGTACTTC
V gene: TRBV5-1; clone size: medium-sized; D gene: TRBD1; J gene: TRBJ2-1; CDR3 protein: CASVKRPGTVNEQFF; CDR3 DNA: TGCGCCAGCGTTAAACGACCGGGGACAGTTAATGAGCAGTTCTTC
V gene: TRBV6-4; clone size: .; D gene: .; J gene: TRBJ1-1; CDR3 protein: CASQSGRWATEAFF; CDR3 DNA: TGTGCCAGCCAGTCGGGTCGGTGGGCCACTGAAGCTTTCTTT
V gene: TRBV19; clone size: many; D gene: .; J gene: TRBJ2-3; CDR3 protein: CASSIGNSHTDTQYF; CDR3 DNA: TGTGCCAGTAGTATAGGAAACAGCCACACAGATACGCAGTATTTT
V gene: TRBV18; clone size: many; D gene: .; J gene: TRBJ1-1; CDR3 protein: CASSPLGNTEAFF; CDR3 DNA: TGTGCCAGCTCACCATTGGGGAACACTGAAGCTTTCTTT
V gene: TRBV9; clone size: many; D gene: .; J gene: TRBJ2-1; CDR3 protein: CASSVMGSSSYNEQFF; CDR3 DNA: TGTGCCAGCAGCGTAATGGGGAGCAGCTCCTACAATGAGCAGTTCTTC
V gene: TRBV14; clone size: many; D gene: TRBD1; J gene: TRBJ2-4; CDR3 protein: CASSFTGVYIQYF; CDR3 DNA: TGTGCCAGCAGCTTCACAGGGGTTTACATTCAGTACTTC
V gene: TRBV9; clone size: .; D gene: TRBD1; J gene: TRBJ2-5; CDR3 protein: CASSVGPGTAKETQYF; CDR3 DNA: TGTGCCAGCAGCGTCGGCCCCGGGACAGCGAAAGAGACCCAGTACTTC
V gene: TRBV3-1; clone size: many; D gene: TRBD2; J gene: TRBJ2-1; CDR3 protein: CASSQALGTSNEQFF; CDR3 DNA: TGTGCCAGCAGCCAAGCCCTTGGGACTAGCAATGAGCAGTTCTTC
V gene: TRBV28; clone size: .; D gene: .; J gene: TRBJ2-7; CDR3 protein: CASSTLAAQYEQYF; CDR3 DNA: TGTGCCAGCAGCACATTAGCGGCGCAATACGAGCAGTACTTC
V gene: TRBV2; clone size: many; D gene: TRBD1; J gene: TRBJ1-4; CDR3 protein: CASRMDRLEKLFF; CDR3 DNA: TGTGCCAGCAGGATGGACAGGTTGGAAAAACTGTTTTTT
V gene: TRBV6-2/TRBV6-3; clone size: .; D gene: .; J gene: TRBJ1-6; CDR3 protein: CASSDWGSSYNSPLHF; CDR3 DNA: TGTGCCAGCAGTGATTGGGGGAGCTCCTATAATTCACCCCTCCACTTT
V gene: TRBV24-1; clone size: once; D gene: .; J gene: TRBJ2-2; CDR3 protein: CATSDPRTVPNTGELFF; CDR3 DNA: TGTGCCACCAGTGATCCCCGCACGGTCCCGAACACCGGGGAGCTGTTTTTT
V gene: TRBV19; clone size: medium-sized; D gene: .; J gene: TRBJ2-7; CDR3 protein: CASSFGLNTYEQYF; CDR3 DNA: TGTGCCAGTAGTTTTGGACTAAATACCTACGAGCAGTACTTC
V gene: TRBV6-1; clone size: .; D gene: .; J gene: TRBJ2-1; CDR3 protein: CASSVVRYSEQFF; CDR3 DNA: TGTGCCAGCAGTGTCGTTCGATACAGTGAGCAGTTCTTC
V gene: TRBV9; clone size: many; D gene: .; J gene: TRBJ2-5; CDR3 protein: CASSVGGAQETQYF; CDR3 DNA: TGTGCCAGCAGCGTAGGGGGTGCCCAAGAGACCCAGTACTTC
V gene: TRBV16; clone size: many; D gene: TRBD1; J gene: TRBJ1-2; CDR3 protein: CASAQGEFGYTF; CDR3 DNA: TGTGCCAGCGCTCAGGGGGAATTTGGCTACACCTTC
V gene: TRBV2; clone size: .; D gene: TRBD1; J gene: TRBJ1-2; CDR3 protein: CASRSQGAIHGYTF; CDR3 DNA: TGTGCCAGCAGGAGTCAGGGGGCGATACATGGCTACACCTTC
V gene: TRBV12-3/TRBV12-4; clone size: .; D gene: .; J gene: TRBJ1-5; CDR3 protein: CASRWCSYSNQPQHF; CDR3 DNA: TGTGCCAGCAGATGGTGTAGTTATAGCAATCAGCCCCAGCATTTT
V gene: TRBV28; clone size: .; D gene: TRBD2; J gene: TRBJ2-3; CDR3 protein: CASSSGERETDTQYF; CDR3 DNA: TGTGCCAGCAGTTCTGGGGAGCGGGAGACAGATACGCAGTATTTT
V gene: TRBV24-1; clone size: medium-sized; D gene: .; J gene: TRBJ2-1; CDR3 protein: CATSEDYRRDEQFF; CDR3 DNA: TGTGCCACCAGTGAGGACTACCGAAGGGATGAGCAGTTCTTC
V gene: TRBV7-9; clone size: .; D gene: .; J gene: TRBJ2-3; CDR3 protein: CAISIGVNTDTQYF; CDR3 DNA: TGTGCCATCAGCATCGGGGTAAACACAGATACACAGTATTTT
V gene: TRBV28; clone size: once; D gene: .; J gene: TRBJ2-7; CDR3 protein: CASSLFRGWEQYF; CDR3 DNA: TGTGCCAGCAGTTTATTCAGGGGTTGGGAGCAGTACTTC
V gene: TRBV9; clone size: many; D gene: .; J gene: TRBJ2-1; CDR3 protein: CASSVGVGGRGFF; CDR3 DNA: TGTGCCAGCAGCGTAGGGGTAGGGGGGAGGGGGTTCTTC
V gene: TRBV2; clone size: .; D gene: TRBD2; J gene: TRBJ2-3; CDR3 protein: CASRPGLAGDTQYF; CDR3 DNA: TGTGCCAGCAGACCGGGACTAGCGGGAGATACGCAGTATTTT
V gene: TRBV10-3; clone size: few; D gene: .; J gene: TRBJ2-1; CDR3 protein: CATAGTNYDEQFF; CDR3 DNA: TGTGCCACCGCCGGGACAAATTACGACGAGCAGTTCTTC
V gene: TRBV30; clone size: once; D gene: .; J gene: TRBJ1-1; CDR3 protein: CAATRGMNTEAFF; CDR3 DNA: TGTGCAGCTACCAGGGGAATGAACACTGAAGCTTTCTTT
V gene: TRBV27; clone size: medium-sized; D gene: .; J gene: TRBJ1-1; CDR3 protein: CASSAVGVNTEAFF; CDR3 DNA: TGTGCCAGCAGTGCCGTAGGGGTGAACACTGAAGCTTTCTTT
V gene: TRBV28; clone size: .; D gene: .; J gene: TRBJ2-7; CDR3 protein: CASSASSWWVSYEQYF; CDR3 DNA: TGTGCCAGCAGTGCCTCCAGCTGGTGGGTCTCCTACGAGCAGTACTTC
V gene: TRBV19; clone size: .; D gene: .; J gene: TRBJ2-6; CDR3 protein: CASSIDRYRGLGSGANVLTF; CDR3 DNA: TGTGCCAGTAGTATAGACCGTTACCGGGGACTTGGCTCTGGGGCCAACGTCCTGACTTTC
V gene: TRBV28; clone size: medium-sized; D gene: .; J gene: TRBJ1-2; CDR3 protein: CASSLGGDLYGYTF; CDR3 DNA: TGTGCCAGCAGTTTAGGAGGGGACCTCTATGGCTACACCTTC
V gene: TRBV12-3/TRBV12-4; clone size: .; D gene: .; J gene: TRBJ2-7; CDR3 protein: CASSLLPKLVGGAHSYEKYF; CDR3 DNA: TGTGCCAGCAGTTTATTGCCCAAACTCGTAGGGGGGGCCCACTCCTACGAGAAGTACTTC
V gene: TRBV7-9; clone size: many; D gene: .; J gene: TRBJ1-1; CDR3 protein: CASSLAGTRLEAFF; CDR3 DNA: TGTGCCAGCAGCTTAGCCGGGACACGTCTTGAAGCTTTCTTT
V gene: TRBV6-1; clone size: .; D gene: .; J gene: TRBJ2-2; CDR3 protein: CASTPRERAGGELFF; CDR3 DNA: TGTGCCAGCACCCCAAGGGAAAGGGCAGGCGGGGAGCTGTTTTTT
V gene: TRBV6-2/TRBV6-3; clone size: medium-sized; D gene: TRBD2; J gene: TRBJ2-2; CDR3 protein: CASSYFGLAGGPDTGELFF; CDR3 DNA: TGTGCCAGCAGTTACTTTGGGCTAGCGGGAGGGCCGGACACCGGGGAGCTGTTTTTT
V gene: TRBV6-1; clone size: medium-sized; D gene: .; J gene: TRBJ1-6; CDR3 protein: CAIRTVGGIAPLHF; CDR3 DNA: TGTGCCATTCGGACAGTCGGGGGGATAGCACCCCTCCACTTT
V gene: TRBV19; clone size: medium-sized; D gene: TRBD1; J gene: TRBJ2-7; CDR3 protein: CASSPGQVGTYEQYF; CDR3 DNA: TGTGCCAGTAGCCCAGGACAGGTCGGTACCTACGAGCAGTACTTC
V gene: TRBV10-2; clone size: .; D gene: .; J gene: TRBJ1-6; CDR3 protein: CASSVGRGYNSPLHF; CDR3 DNA: TGCGCCAGCAGTGTTGGCAGGGGTTATAATTCACCCCTCCACTTT
V gene: TRBV27; clone size: .; D gene: .; J gene: TRBJ2-7; CDR3 protein: CASSSGRKHYEQYF; CDR3 DNA: TGTGCCAGCAGCTCGGGACGGAAACACTACGAGCAGTACTTC
V gene: TRBV5-1; clone size: many; D gene: .; J gene: TRBJ1-4; CDR3 protein: CASSPQLSTNEKLFF; CDR3 DNA: TGCGCCAGCAGCCCCCAGCTCTCAACTAATGAAAAACTGTTTTTT
V gene: TRBV6-1; clone size: many; D gene: .; J gene: TRBJ1-4; CDR3 protein: CASRPTLDLPGPTTNEKLFF; CDR3 DNA: TGTGCCAGCAGGCCAACCTTAGACCTACCGGGACCCACAACTAATGAAAAACTGTTTTTT
V gene: TRBV7-9; clone size: .; D gene: .; J gene: TRBJ1-3; CDR3 protein: CASSITGSGGNTIYF; CDR3 DNA: TGTGCCAGCAGCATAACAGGGTCGGGTGGAAACACCATATATTTT
V gene: TRBV28; clone size: .; D gene: TRBD1; J gene: TRBJ1-2; CDR3 protein: CASSTTGSTYGYTF; CDR3 DNA: TGTGCCAGCAGTACGACAGGGAGTACCTATGGCTACACCTTC